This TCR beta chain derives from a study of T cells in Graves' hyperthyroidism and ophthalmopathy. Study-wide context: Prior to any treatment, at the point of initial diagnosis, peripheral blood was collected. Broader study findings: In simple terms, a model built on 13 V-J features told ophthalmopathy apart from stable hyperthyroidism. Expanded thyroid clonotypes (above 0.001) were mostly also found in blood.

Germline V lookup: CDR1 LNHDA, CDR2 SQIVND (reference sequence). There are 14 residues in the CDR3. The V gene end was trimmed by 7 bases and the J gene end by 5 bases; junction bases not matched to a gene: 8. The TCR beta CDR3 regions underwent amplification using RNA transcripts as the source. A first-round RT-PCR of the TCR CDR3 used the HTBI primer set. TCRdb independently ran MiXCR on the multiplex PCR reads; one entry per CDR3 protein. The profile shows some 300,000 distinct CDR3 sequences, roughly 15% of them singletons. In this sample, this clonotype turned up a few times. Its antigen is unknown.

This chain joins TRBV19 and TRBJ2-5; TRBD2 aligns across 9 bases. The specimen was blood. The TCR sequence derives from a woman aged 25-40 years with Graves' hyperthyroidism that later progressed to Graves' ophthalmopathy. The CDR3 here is CASNSAGGSETQYF. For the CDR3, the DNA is TGTGCCAGTAATAGCGCGGGAGGGTCCGAGACCCAGTACTTC.